Below, one T cell receptor beta chain is given with its context. It has no known antigen specificity. No much larger clone is present one base from it, and per-base qualities are unavailable. The trial excluded patients who had a history of autoimmune disease or who were on systemic immunosuppression. Peripheral blood for TCR sequencing was collected from all dose cohorts at baseline, on cycle 4 day 1, and on cycle 7 day 1. The samples were taken from a phase I, first-in-human, multicenter, open-label dose-escalation trial of ivuxolimab. Adults with locally advanced or metastatic melanoma, renal cell, hepatocellular, or head and neck squamous cell carcinoma were enrolled in the trial. CD4+ and CD8+ T cells were sorted separately from peripheral blood before TCR sequencing. There are 13 amino acids in the CDR3, from cysteine to phenylalanine inclusive. The entry retains the CDR3 DNA only, 39 bases that are in frame from base 1. V is reduced by 7 bases and J by 1 base, leaving a spacing of 10 bases between them. The CDR1 and CDR2 encoded by the germline V gene are MDHEN and SYDVKM.

This entry belongs to a study of OX40 agonist ivuxolimab in advanced cancers. Study-level background: Ivuxolimab was an agonistic, fully human IgG2 monoclonal antibody directed against OX40 (CD134), a costimulatory receptor. Intravenous ivuxolimab was administered to patients every 2 weeks at six dose levels: 0.01, 0.1, 0.3, 1.5, 3 and 10 mg/kg. The purpose of peripheral TCRbeta sequencing was to test whether ivuxolimab changed TCR sequence diversity and led to clonal T-cell expansion. Partial responses occurred in three dose-escalation patients, of whom one had hepatocellular carcinoma and two had cutaneous melanoma. Of the 50 to 55 patients in dose escalation, about 20 had hepatocellular carcinoma, approximately 15 had melanoma, 9 had renal cell carcinoma and 9 had head and neck cancer. Prior anti-PD-1, anti-PD-L1 or anti-CTLA-4 therapy was permitted, and checkpoint inhibitors had been received by about 44% of dose-escalation patients. The paper covers the monotherapy dose-escalation part of the phase I ivuxolimab trial, which included N ≈ 50 patients. In the dose-escalation cohort, around 80% of patients were male, and the mean age was approximately 60 years with a range of roughly 20 to 79. The study at large found these results: Low levels of normalized T-cell clonal expansion were also seen in some patients who did not respond. Which antigens the clonally expanded peripheral T cells were specific for was not determined. Partial responders in the 0.1-3.0 mg/kg groups had among the lowest normalized peripheral clonal expansion, especially among CD8+ T cells. On average, CD8+ T cells showed more expanded clones than CD4+ T cells after ivuxolimab. At doses of 0.1 to 3.0 mg/kg, clonal expansion of both CD4+ and CD8+ T cells in blood was seen between baseline and week 6.

Genomic DNA was isolated from the sorted cells so that the TCRbeta CDR3 region could be sequenced. The immunoSEQ Assay was used to sequence the TCRbeta CDR3 regions. TCRdb took this table from immuneACCESS and kept in-frame rearrangements with V and J called. Such tables lack part of the clones; where checked against another copy, unresolved V genes explain under half of the gap, and the rest is unexplained. The table for this sample lists some 50,000 clones; about nine tenths of them were counted only once. The ten largest clones capture under 2% of the sample. The material was CD4+ or CD8+ T cells sorted from blood, obtained in a trial of the OX40 agonist ivuxolimab. The receptor's source is an adult with an advanced solid tumor such as melanoma, head and neck, liver or kidney cancer. This chain is built from TRBV28 and TRBJ1-1; too little of a D gene remains to name it. This receptor carries the CDR3 CASIHRANTEAFF. In nucleotide form, the sequence is TGTGCCAGCATCCACAGAGCGAACACTGAAGCTTTCTTT. The full variable domain, with segments outside the CDR3 supplied by the reference TRBV28 and TRBJ1-1 proteins, appears as DVKVTQSSRYLVKRTGEKVFLECVQDMDHENMFWYRQDPGLGLRLIYFSYDVKMKEKGDIPEGYSVSREKKERFSLILESASTNQTSMYLCASIHRANTEAFFGQGTRLTVV.